This T cell receptor (beta chain) was identified during a study of metastatic and nonmetastatic thyroid tumors (dated by TCRdb to the early 2020s). Notes on the research overall: Repertoires were compared across peripheral blood and tumor or nodule tissue samples from malignant and benign thyroid patients. General findings and caveats noted by the study authors: TCR beta diversity was reported as significantly higher in malignant tumors than in benign nodules, in both blood and tumor samples.

Library prep was done by PCR. Sequencing used an Illumina HiSeq 4000. High-throughput sequencing was used to profile the TCR beta-chain CDR3 region of every patient. Under the source paper's analysis protocol: CDR3 differences across clinicopathological groups were used to build a classifier for discriminating distant-metastatic papillary thyroid cancer patients. The Shannon index was used to measure repertoire diversity, and the Morisita-Horn index was used to measure how similar tumor and blood repertoires were. The public reads were reprocessed in TCRdb via fastp at Q25 and MiXCR, keeping in-frame beta chains. The V and J calls, along with clone size, are taken from TCRdb and not from the paper's own processing. The sample table contains about 27,000 clones; only one count was recorded for over 12% of them. The top ten clones comprise about 15% of the sample. This clone was recorded many times. This receptor's antigen is unknown. Qualities for individual bases were not recorded, and no much larger clone is one base off.

V and J are truncated by 0 bases and 1 base respectively, leaving an intervening sequence of 4 bases. The CDR3 starts with the cysteine, ends with the phenylalanine, and has 14 residues. Solely the CDR3 DNA is kept, with 42 bases framed from the first base. As encoded in the germline V gene (reference sequence), CDR1 is DFQATT while CDR2 is SNEGSKA. None of the patients had been given any treatment before thyroid surgery. Using T-cell receptor beta sequencing, the study looked back at clinical samples from patients collected from about 2011 to 2018. This TCR was recovered from a male donor with papillary thyroid cancer or a benign thyroid nodule (not recorded which). Some clones in this sample may be carry-over from other donors' samples. Sequencing input: blood. The sequence joins TRBV20-1 to TRBJ1-6; the D gene lacks a confident call. The base sequence is TGCAGTGCTAGAGATGGGTCCTATAATTCACCCCTCCACTTT. This yields the protein CSARDGSYNSPLHF.